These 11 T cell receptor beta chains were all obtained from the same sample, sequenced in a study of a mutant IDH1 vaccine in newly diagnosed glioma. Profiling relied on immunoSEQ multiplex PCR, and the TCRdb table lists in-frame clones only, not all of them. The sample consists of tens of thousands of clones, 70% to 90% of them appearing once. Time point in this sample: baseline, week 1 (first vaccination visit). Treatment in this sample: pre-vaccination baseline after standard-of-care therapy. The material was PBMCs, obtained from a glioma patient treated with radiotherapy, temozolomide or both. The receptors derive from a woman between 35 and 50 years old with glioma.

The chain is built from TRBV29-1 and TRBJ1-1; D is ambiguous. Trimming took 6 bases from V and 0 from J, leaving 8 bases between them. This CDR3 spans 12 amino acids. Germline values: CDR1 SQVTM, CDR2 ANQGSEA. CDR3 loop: CSVGDVNTEAFF. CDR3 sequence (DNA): TGCAGCGTCGGAGATGTGAACACTGAAGCTTTCTTT.

The CDR3 sequence: CASSQEAVRETQYF. The CDR3, as DNA: TGTGCCAGCAGCCAAGAGGCCGTTCGGGAGACCCAGTACTTC. This chain links TRBV4-2 with TRBJ2-5; D is uncertain. Germline V gives CDR1 LGHNA, CDR2 YNFKEQ. V was trimmed by 0 bases and J by 5 bases, leaving 10 bases between them. The CDR3 consists of 14 residues.

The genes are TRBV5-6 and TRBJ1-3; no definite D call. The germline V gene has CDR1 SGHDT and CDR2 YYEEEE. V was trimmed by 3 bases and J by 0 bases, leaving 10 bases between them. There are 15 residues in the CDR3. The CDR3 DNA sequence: TGTGCCAGCAGCTCTCGAGGGAGCTCTGGAAACACCATATATTTT. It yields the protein CASSSRGSSGNTIYF.

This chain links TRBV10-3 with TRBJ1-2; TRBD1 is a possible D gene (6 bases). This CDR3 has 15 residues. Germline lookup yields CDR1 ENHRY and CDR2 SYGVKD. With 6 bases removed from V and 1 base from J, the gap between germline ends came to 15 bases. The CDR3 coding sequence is TGTGCCATCAGCTCGACAGGAGACAATAACTATGGCTACACCTTC. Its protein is CAISSTGDNNYGYTF.

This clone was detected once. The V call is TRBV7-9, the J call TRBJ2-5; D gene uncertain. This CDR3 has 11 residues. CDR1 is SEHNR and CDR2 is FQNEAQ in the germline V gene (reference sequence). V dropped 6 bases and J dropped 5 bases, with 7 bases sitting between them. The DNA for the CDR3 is TGTGCCAGCAGTCCCGTGGAGACCCAGTACTTC. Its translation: CASSPVETQYF.

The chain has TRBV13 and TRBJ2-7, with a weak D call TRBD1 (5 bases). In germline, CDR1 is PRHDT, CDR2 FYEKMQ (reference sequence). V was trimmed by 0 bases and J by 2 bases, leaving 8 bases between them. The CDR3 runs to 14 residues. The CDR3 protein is CASSLGTVTYEQYF. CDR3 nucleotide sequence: TGTGCCAGCAGCTTAGGGACAGTAACCTACGAGCAGTACTTC.

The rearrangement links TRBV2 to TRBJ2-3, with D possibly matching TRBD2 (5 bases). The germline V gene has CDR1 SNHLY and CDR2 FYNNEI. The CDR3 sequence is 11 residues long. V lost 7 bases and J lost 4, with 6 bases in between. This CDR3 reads CASMRADTQYF. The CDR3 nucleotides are TGTGCCAGCATGCGGGCAGATACGCAGTATTTT. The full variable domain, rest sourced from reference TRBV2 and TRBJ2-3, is EPEVTQTPSHQVTQMGQEVILRCVPISNHLYFYWYRQILGQKVEFLVSFYNNEISEKSEIFDDQFSVERPDGSNFTLKIRSTKLEDSAMYFCASMRADTQYFGPGTRLTVL.

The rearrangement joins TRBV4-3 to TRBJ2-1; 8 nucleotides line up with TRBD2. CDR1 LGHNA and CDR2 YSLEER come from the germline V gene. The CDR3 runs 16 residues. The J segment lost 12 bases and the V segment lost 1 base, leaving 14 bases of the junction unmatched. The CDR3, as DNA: TGCGCCAGCAGCCAAGCAGTGACCGGGGGGGCCTTTGTGCAGTTCTTC. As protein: CASSQAVTGGAFVQFF.

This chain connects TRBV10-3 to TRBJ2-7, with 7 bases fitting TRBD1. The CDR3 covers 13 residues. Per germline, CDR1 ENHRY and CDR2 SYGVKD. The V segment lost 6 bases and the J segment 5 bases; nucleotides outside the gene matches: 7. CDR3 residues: CAIRRTGDHEQYF. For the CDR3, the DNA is TGTGCCATCAGACGGACAGGAGATCACGAGCAGTACTTC.

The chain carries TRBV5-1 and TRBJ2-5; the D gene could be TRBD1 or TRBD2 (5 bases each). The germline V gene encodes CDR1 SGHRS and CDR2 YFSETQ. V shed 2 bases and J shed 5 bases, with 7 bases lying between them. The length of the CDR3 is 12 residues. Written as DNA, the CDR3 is TGCGCCAGCAGCTTCGAGGGGGAGACCCAGTACTTC. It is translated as CASSFEGETQYF.

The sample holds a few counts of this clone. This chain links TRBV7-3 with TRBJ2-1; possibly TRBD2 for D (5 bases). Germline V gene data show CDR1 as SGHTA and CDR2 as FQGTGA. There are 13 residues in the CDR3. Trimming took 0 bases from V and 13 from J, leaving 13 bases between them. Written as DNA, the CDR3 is TGTGCCAGCAGCTTAACCACTAGAACAGATCAGTTCTTC. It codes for CASSLTTRTDQFF.